One T cell receptor (beta chain) is described in this entry. The V segment lost 5 bases and the J segment 6 bases; nucleotides outside the gene matches: 16. This CDR3 region has 17 residues. The germline V gene encodes CDR1 MDHEN and CDR2 SYDVKM. Method: immunoSEQ multiplex PCR; TCRdb's copy keeps in-frame clones and lacks some. The data show roughly 230,000 clones, approximately 92% seen once. The sample belongs to a study of blood T cell repertoires in COVID-19. Study details: The samples span acute and convalescent COVID-19 from the United States, Italy and Spain.

This chain uses TRBV28 with TRBJ2-3; 8 nucleotides align to TRBD1. The clonotype originates from a woman in her thirties or forties who had recovered from COVID-19. Sequenced input: peripheral blood. The CDR3 region is CASSLQALDRGSDTQYF. In nucleotides, the CDR3 is TGTGCCAGCAGTCTTCAAGCCCTTGACAGGGGCTCCGATACGCAGTATTTT.